The 15 T cell receptor beta chains reported below all come from one sample, sequenced in a study of T-cell reconstitution after alpha-beta-depleted transplantation in children. Preparation of the TCRbeta library involved a method that used unique molecular identifiers. Using its own MiXCR run on the PCR reads, TCRdb lists one record per CDR3 protein. The data show about 540,000 distinct CDR3 sequences, about 16% seen once. This material consisted of PBMCs from the stem cell graft donor, taken from the stem cell graft. These receptors originate from a human donor who donated a stem cell graft to a child with acute lymphoblastic leukemia.

The chain recombines TRBV13 with TRBJ2-6; D is tentatively TRBD1 or TRBD2 (5 bases each). CDR3 length equals 19 residues. V lost 2 bases and J 0 bases, leaving 17 bases between the germline ends. The germline gives CDR1 PRHDT, CDR2 FYEKMQ (reference sequence). Written as DNA, the CDR3 is TGTGCCAGCAGCTTAACACAGGAGGCCCTCCTCTCTGGGGCCAACGTCCTGACTTTC. Its translation: CASSLTQEALLSGANVLTF.

Many counts were recorded for this clonotype. This chain links TRBV12-3 or TRBV12-4 with TRBJ2-2; 9 bases line up with TRBD1. The CDR3 sequence is 19 residues long. With 5 bases clipped from V and 5 bases from J, the junction kept 18 bases outside the gene matches. CDR3 DNA: TGTGCCAGCAGTGACGGGACAGGGCGGCGGGAGTACGGGACCGGGGAGCTGTTTTTT. Its protein product is CASSDGTGRREYGTGELFF.

This clonotype turned up a few times. The chain recombines TRBV27 with TRBJ1-2; TRBD1 is a possible D gene (6 bases). This CDR3 spans 14 amino acids. In germline, CDR1 is MNHEY, CDR2 SMNVEV (reference sequence). Trimming cost V 5 bases and J 7 bases, with 17 bases left between them. CDR3 DNA sequence: TGTGCCAGCAGTACCTCGGGGGGGGCAGTTGGCTACACCTTC. This translates into CASSTSGGAVGYTF.

Only a few counts were recorded for this clonotype. The chain has TRBV27 and TRBJ2-4, with 8 nucleotides matching TRBD1. V gave up 5 bases and J gave up 0 bases; unmatched junction bases: 6. The CDR3 contains 16 residues. The germline V gene encodes CDR1 MNHEY and CDR2 SMNVEV (reference sequence). The CDR3 nucleotides are TGTGCCAGCAGTAAGGACAGGGTACTAGCCAAAAACATTCAGTACTTC. It specifies CASSKDRVLAKNIQYF.

This clonotype was counted between two and nine times. This chain joins TRBV20-1 and TRBJ2-5; TRBD1 agrees at 8 bases. This CDR3 region has 12 residues. V gave up 2 bases and J gave up 5 bases; unmatched junction bases: 1. Germline values: CDR1 DFQATT, CDR2 SNEGSKA (reference sequence). The CDR3 bases are TGCAGTGCTAGACAGGGGGCTGAGACCCAGTACTTC. This sequence encodes CSARQGAETQYF.

A few counts support this clonotype. This chain uses TRBV20-1 with TRBJ1-6; unclear D gene. The V and J ends lost 4 bases and 7 bases respectively, with 11 bases between them. CDR1 and CDR2 (germline): DFQATT, SNEGSKA (reference sequence). This CDR3 has 13 amino acids. Here the CDR3 DNA reads TGCAGTGCTAAAGGGCAGATAAATTCACCCCTCCACTTT. Its translation: CSAKGQINSPLHF.

This chain joins TRBV5-1 and TRBJ1-3; 8 bases are a match to TRBD1. CDR3 length equals 17 residues. After removal of 0 bases from V and 3 bases from J, the junction contained 8 bases not matched to a gene. Looked up from germline, CDR1 is SGHRS and CDR2 is YFSETQ. The CDR3 region has the DNA TGCGCCAGCAGCTTGGAAGCGGCAGGGGGCTTTGGAAACACCATATATTTT. This encodes CASSLEAAGGFGNTIYF.

The genes are TRBV29-1 and TRBJ1-4, with D maybe TRBD1 (5 bases). This CDR3 region has 13 residues. V was shortened by 4 bases and J by 7 bases, with 13 bases between the two germline ends. Germline values: CDR1 SQVTM, CDR2 ANQGSEA. This chain's CDR3 is CSVGTPGGEKLFF. DNA for the CDR3: TGCAGCGTTGGGACACCCGGCGGTGAAAAACTGTTTTTT.

This clonotype showed up just a few times. The V gene is TRBV11-1, the J gene TRBJ2-1; 12 positions match TRBD2. CDR1 is SGHAT, CDR2 FQDESV, per germline (reference sequence). V lost 3 bases and J lost 6; bases outside the gene matches: 12. This CDR3 is 18 amino acids long. The CDR3 loop is CASSFAPSGRASGNEQFF. The CDR3 DNA sequence: TGTGCCAGCAGCTTCGCCCCTAGCGGGAGGGCCTCTGGCAATGAGCAGTTCTTC.

The CDR3 sequence is CASSYGKPNVLTF. The CDR3 DNA sequence: TGTGCCAGCAGCTACGGGAAACCCAACGTCCTGACTTTC. The chain carries TRBV12-3 or TRBV12-4 and TRBJ2-6; perhaps TRBD2 as D (5 bases). The CDR3 length is 13 residues. Trimming pared 6 bases from V and 8 bases from J, leaving 11 bases between.

The chain combines TRBV29-1 with TRBJ1-2, with 8 bases fitting TRBD1. CDR3 length: 14 amino acids. Unmatched junction bases numbered 5, after V lost 5 bases and J lost 0 bases. The germline V gene encodes CDR1 SQVTM and CDR2 ANQGSEA. The CDR3 loop reads CSVSGQATNYGYTF. DNA for the CDR3: TGCAGCGTTTCGGGACAGGCCACTAACTATGGCTACACCTTC.

The chain employs TRBV5-1 and TRBJ2-5; D may correspond to TRBD1 or TRBD2 (5 bases each). With 3 bases removed from V and 4 bases from J, the gap between germline ends came to 10 bases. This CDR3 contains 13 residues. Germline V CDR1 and CDR2: SGHRS, YFSETQ. The DNA for the CDR3 is TGCGCCAGCAGCTGGGACCCCGGAGAGACCCAGTACTTC. Translating it yields CASSWDPGETQYF.

V usage is TRBV5-1 and J usage is TRBJ1-1, with D possibly TRBD1 on 5 matching bases. V was shortened by 0 bases and J by 3 bases, with 15 bases between the two germline ends. CDR3 length: 16 amino acids. Germline V gene lookup returns CDR1 SGHRS and CDR2 YFSETQ. As DNA, the CDR3 is TGCGCCAGCAGCTTGGAAGCTTTTGCCAGGGACACTGAAGCTTTCTTT. The encoded protein is CASSLEAFARDTEAFF.

The chain couples TRBV3-1 to TRBJ2-7; unclear D gene. The CDR3 contains 15 residues. Trimming pared 0 bases from V and 1 base from J, leaving 10 bases between. Germline V gene lookup returns CDR1 LGHDT and CDR2 YNNKEL (reference sequence). This CDR3 reads CASSQEVGSSYEQYF. The CDR3 DNA follows: TGTGCCAGCAGCCAAGAAGTAGGCAGTTCCTACGAGCAGTACTTC.

The J gene is TRBJ2-6, the V gene TRBV5-1; the D gene is possibly TRBD1 (5 bases). This CDR3 comprises 16 residues. V was pared by 2 bases and J by 2 bases, with 11 bases between. Germline values: CDR1 SGHRS, CDR2 YFSETQ. CDR3 protein: CASSLNRGTGANVLTF. For the CDR3, the DNA is TGCGCCAGCAGCTTAAATAGGGGAACTGGGGCCAACGTCCTGACTTTC.